Shown below are 24 T cell receptor beta chains from a single sample sequenced in a study of vaccination and CD4 T cells after COVID-19. Researchers used the Oncomine TCR Beta short-read assay to sequence DNA from cultured CD4+ T cells. MiXCR, run by TCRdb on the PCR reads, gives a single entry per CDR3 protein. The data hold 17,000 or so distinct CDR3 sequences, with more than 25% observed a single time. These TCRs' antigens remain unknown. The sample's treatment: approximately nine-day PBMC culture with coronavirus spike peptide pools or control peptides (ViraFEST assay). Material: cultured CD4+ T cells from blood. Receptors originate from a human donor with COVID-19.

CDR3 nucleotides: TGTGCCAGCAGCTTAGGGGAACTTAGACTAGCGGACTACAATGAGCAGTTCTTC. Its translation: CASSLGELRLADYNEQFF. J is TRBJ2-1 and V is TRBV5-6, with 9 nucleotides matching TRBD2. The germline V gene has CDR1 SGHDT and CDR2 YYEEEE. The CDR3 covers 18 residues. V lost 2 bases, J lost 3 bases, and 12 bases stayed unmatched.

This clonotype was seen a few times. One end of the junction is discordant with germline, which a read error may explain. This chain connects TRBV20-1 to TRBJ2-5, with 10 bases fitting TRBD2. The germline V gene encodes CDR1 DFQATT and CDR2 SNEGSKA (reference sequence). This CDR3 is 14 amino acids long. The CDR3 spells CSARAGGPGETQYF. The CDR3 region has the DNA TGCAGTGCAAGAGCGGGGGGGCCCGGAGAGACCCAGTACTTC.

The chain uses TRBV24-1 and TRBJ2-5; D possibly corresponds to TRBD2 (6 bases). Trimming took off 1 base at V and 9 bases at J, with 8 bases between the two ends. CDR3 size: 12 residues. The V gene's germline CDR1 is KGHDR and CDR2 SFDVKD. The DNA for the CDR3 is TGTGCCACCAGTGATTTCACGGGGGCCCAGTACTTC. It specifies CATSDFTGAQYF.

The chain recombines TRBV5-4 with TRBJ2-3; the D is unclear. The germline V gene encodes CDR1 SGHNT and CDR2 YYREEE (reference sequence). This CDR3 spans 13 amino acids. Trimming stripped 7 bases from V and 0 bases from J, with 9 bases between. The DNA of the CDR3 is TGTGCCAGCGAGGCCTCTAGCACAGATACGCAGTATTTT. Translated, it gives CASEASSTDTQYF.

The V and J genes are TRBV2 and TRBJ2-4, with 9 bases identical to TRBD1. Germline V gives CDR1 SNHLY, CDR2 FYNNEI. After removal of 1 base from V and 4 bases from J, the junction contained 5 bases not matched to a gene. The CDR3 consists of 16 residues. CDR3 DNA sequence: TGTGCCAGCAGTGAAGAGGAACAGGGGGCGAAAAACATTCAGTACTTC. Residues: CASSEEEQGAKNIQYF. Looking up the rest from reference TRBV2 and TRBJ2-4 gives the full variable domain: EPEVTQTPSHQVTQMGQEVILRCVPISNHLYFYWYRQILGQKVEFLVSFYNNEISEKSEIFDDQFSVERPDGSNFTLKIRSTKLEDSAMYFCASSEEEQGAKNIQYFGAGTRLSVL.

This chain joins TRBV19 and TRBJ2-3; unclear D gene. The CDR3 consists of 15 residues. V was clipped by 6 bases and J by 3 bases, with 16 bases between them. Germline V gives CDR1 LNHDA, CDR2 SQIVND (reference sequence). CDR3 nucleotides: TGTGCCAGTAGCCCCGATAGAAGAATGACAGATACGCAGTATTTT. Translation gives CASSPDRRMTDTQYF.

The chain combines TRBV11-2 with TRBJ1-5; D is ambiguous. Germline CDR1 reads SGHAT; CDR2 reads FQNNGV. This CDR3 is built from 16 residues. Trimming took off 1 base at V and 0 bases at J, with 10 bases between the two ends. CDR3 sequence (DNA): TGTGCCAGCAGCTTAGGGGGAGTTTATAGCAATCAGCCCCAGCATTTT. As protein: CASSLGGVYSNQPQHF.

The chain has TRBV27 and TRBJ2-3; unclear D gene. Germline assignment: CDR1 MNHEY and CDR2 SMNVEV (reference sequence). The CDR3 runs 12 residues. Deletions cut 7 bases from V and 2 bases from J, with 7 bases between. The CDR3 loop reads CASNGDTDTQYF. In nucleotides, the CDR3 is TGTGCCAGCAATGGGGACACAGATACGCAGTATTTT.

The chain recombines TRBV7-2 with TRBJ1-2; D gene ambiguous. The CDR3 has 12 residues. V was pared by 5 bases and J by 8 bases, with 12 bases between. Germline V gene lookup returns CDR1 SGHTA and CDR2 FQGNSA. DNA for the CDR3: TGTGCCAGCAGCCTGAGGTTGGGAGGCTACACCTTC. Translating it yields CASSLRLGGYTF.

The V call is TRBV14, the J call TRBJ2-6; 7 nucleotides agree with TRBD1. The trim removed 4 bases at V and 12 bases at J, leaving 9 bases unmatched. CDR1 and CDR2 (germline): SGHDN, FVKESK. The CDR3 runs to 14 residues. The CDR3 region is CASSRDSGGSVLTF. CDR3 in DNA: TGTGCCAGCAGCCGGGACAGTGGTGGGAGCGTCCTGACTTTC.

This clonotype was observed a handful of times. This sequence joins TRBV10-1 and TRBJ2-4; D may be TRBD2 (5 bases). Trimming took 1 base from V and 0 from J, leaving 10 bases between them. This CDR3 spans 16 amino acids. CDR1 and CDR2 from the germline V gene are WNHNN and SYGVQD (reference sequence). DNA for the CDR3: TGCGCCAGCAGTGAGTTGGAGGTACTAGCCAAAAACATTCAGTACTTC. Amino acid sequence: CASSELEVLAKNIQYF.

This chain links TRBV5-4 with TRBJ1-3; 8 nucleotides align to TRBD1. The CDR3 is made up of 14 amino acids. CDR1 is SGHNT and CDR2 is YYREEE in the germline V gene (reference sequence). V shed 3 bases and J 7 bases; nucleotides not matched to a gene: 6. The CDR3 is CASSSGQDPNTIYF. The CDR3 nucleotides read TGTGCCAGCAGCTCGGGACAGGACCCTAACACCATATATTTT.

This chain joins TRBV20-1 and TRBJ2-1, with TRBD2 matching over 8 bases. V gave up 2 bases and J gave up 2 bases; unmatched junction bases: 5. This CDR3 contains 15 residues. Looked up from germline, CDR1 is DFQATT and CDR2 is SNEGSKA (reference sequence). The CDR3 region has the DNA TGCAGTGCTAGAACCAGCGGGGGTGCCTACAATGAGCAGTTCTTC. Translating gives CSARTSGGAYNEQFF.

The chain is built from TRBV2 and TRBJ1-5, with a tentative D call TRBD1 (6 bases). Trimming shortened V by 2 bases and J by 0 bases, and 8 bases separated the two germline ends. The CDR3 length is 15 residues. The germline V gene encodes CDR1 SNHLY and CDR2 FYNNEI. The CDR3 reads CASSERTASNQPQHF. CDR3 DNA: TGTGCCAGCAGTGAAAGGACAGCTAGCAATCAGCCCCAGCATTTT.

The rearrangement joins TRBV5-4 to TRBJ2-2, with 7 bases that match TRBD2. V lost 4 bases to trimming and J lost 5 bases; unmatched junction nucleotides: 11. CDR3 length: 16 residues. The germline CDR1 and CDR2 sequences are SGHNT and YYREEE (reference sequence). CDR3: CASSPGGHERTGELFF. As DNA, the CDR3 is TGTGCCAGCAGCCCGGGAGGCCATGAACGAACCGGGGAGCTGTTTTTT.

The chain is built from TRBV20-1 and TRBJ1-1; a possible D gene is TRBD1 (5 bases). The V end was cut by 1 base, the J end by 1 base, with 13 bases between. Germline CDR1 is DFQATT and CDR2 is SNEGSKA (reference sequence). This CDR3 has 15 residues. As DNA, the CDR3 is TGCAGTGCTAGAGCCAGAGAGGGGTGGAACACTGAAGCTTTCTTT. Encoded protein: CSARAREGWNTEAFF.

The J gene is TRBJ2-2, the V gene TRBV2, with D unclear. Deletions cut 5 bases from V and 0 bases from J, with 13 bases between. CDR1 and CDR2 (germline): SNHLY, FYNNEI. CDR3 size: 16 residues. The CDR3 nucleotides are TGTGCCAGCAGTTGGACCAAACCCACGAACACCGGGGAGCTGTTTTTT. Protein: CASSWTKPTNTGELFF.

This clonotype was counted between two and nine times. This chain uses TRBV27 with TRBJ2-2, with 10 bases identical to TRBD2. V was pared by 3 bases and J by 7 bases, with 11 bases of the junction left unmatched. Germline values: CDR1 MNHEY, CDR2 SMNVEV (reference sequence). The CDR3 consists of 17 residues. This chain's CDR3 is CASSFLSAGGPSGELFF. The CDR3 nucleotides are TGTGCCAGCAGTTTCTTATCAGCGGGGGGGCCGAGCGGGGAGCTGTTTTTT.

J is TRBJ1-2 and V is TRBV5-6; D ambiguous. Trimming shortened V by 0 bases and J by 6 bases, and 15 bases separated the two germline ends. The CDR3 contains 15 residues. Per germline, CDR1 SGHDT and CDR2 YYEEEE. CDR3 sequence reads: CASSLGRPRANGYTF. Written as DNA, the CDR3 is TGTGCCAGCAGCTTGGGACGCCCTAGGGCCAATGGCTACACCTTC.

V usage is TRBV18 and J usage is TRBJ1-3; D is perhaps TRBD1 (5 bases). Trimming shortened V by 3 bases and J by 0 bases, and 9 bases separated the two germline ends. The CDR3 spans 15 residues. Germline-derived CDR1 and CDR2 are KGHSH and LQKENI. The CDR3 DNA sequence: TGTGCCAGCTCACCGGACATAGGCTCTGGAAACACCATATATTTT. Translated: CASSPDIGSGNTIYF.

This clonotype has just one count. This chain links TRBV7-2 with TRBJ2-7; TRBD2 aligns across 8 bases. Germline V CDR1 and CDR2: SGHTA, FQGNSA. The CDR3 contains 14 residues. The junction had 5 bases not matched to a gene; V was cut back by 6 bases and J by 1 base. CDR3 region: CASSRLAGSYEQYF. CDR3 sequence (DNA): TGTGCCAGCAGTCGATTAGCGGGGTCCTACGAGCAGTACTTC.

In its sample, this clonotype was seen a few times. The chain carries TRBV6-5 and TRBJ1-5; tentatively, D is TRBD1 (6 bases). Germline lookup yields CDR1 MNHEY and CDR2 SVGAGI. The CDR3 totals 13 residues. Trimming took off 1 base at V and 7 bases at J, with 8 bases between the two ends. CDR3 sequence reads: CASSYYQGQPQHF. The CDR3 nucleotides read TGTGCCAGCAGTTACTACCAGGGGCAGCCCCAGCATTTT.

This clonotype was counted between two and nine times. This chain joins TRBV20-1 and TRBJ1-6; 10 nucleotides align to TRBD1. The CDR3 is 15 residues long. The germline V gene encodes CDR1 DFQATT and CDR2 SNEGSKA (reference sequence). The trim removed 1 base at V and 7 bases at J, leaving 4 bases unmatched. The CDR3 spells CSARVGTGDNSPLHF. As DNA, the CDR3 is TGCAGTGCTAGAGTTGGGACAGGGGACAATTCACCCCTCCACTTT.

The chain couples TRBV2 to TRBJ2-7, with D possibly TRBD1 on 6 matching bases. The CDR3 is 14 amino acids. V was shortened by 5 bases and J by 2 bases, with 13 bases between the two germline ends. Germline V gene lookup returns CDR1 SNHLY and CDR2 FYNNEI. CDR3: CASSTQGSTYEQYF. The CDR3 coding sequence is TGTGCCAGCAGTACGCAGGGGAGCACCTACGAGCAGTACTTC. Filled out from reference TRBV2 and TRBJ2-7, the complete variable domain reads EPEVTQTPSHQVTQMGQEVILRCVPISNHLYFYWYRQILGQKVEFLVSFYNNEISEKSEIFDDQFSVERPDGSNFTLKIRSTKLEDSAMYFCASSTQGSTYEQYFGPGTRLTVT.